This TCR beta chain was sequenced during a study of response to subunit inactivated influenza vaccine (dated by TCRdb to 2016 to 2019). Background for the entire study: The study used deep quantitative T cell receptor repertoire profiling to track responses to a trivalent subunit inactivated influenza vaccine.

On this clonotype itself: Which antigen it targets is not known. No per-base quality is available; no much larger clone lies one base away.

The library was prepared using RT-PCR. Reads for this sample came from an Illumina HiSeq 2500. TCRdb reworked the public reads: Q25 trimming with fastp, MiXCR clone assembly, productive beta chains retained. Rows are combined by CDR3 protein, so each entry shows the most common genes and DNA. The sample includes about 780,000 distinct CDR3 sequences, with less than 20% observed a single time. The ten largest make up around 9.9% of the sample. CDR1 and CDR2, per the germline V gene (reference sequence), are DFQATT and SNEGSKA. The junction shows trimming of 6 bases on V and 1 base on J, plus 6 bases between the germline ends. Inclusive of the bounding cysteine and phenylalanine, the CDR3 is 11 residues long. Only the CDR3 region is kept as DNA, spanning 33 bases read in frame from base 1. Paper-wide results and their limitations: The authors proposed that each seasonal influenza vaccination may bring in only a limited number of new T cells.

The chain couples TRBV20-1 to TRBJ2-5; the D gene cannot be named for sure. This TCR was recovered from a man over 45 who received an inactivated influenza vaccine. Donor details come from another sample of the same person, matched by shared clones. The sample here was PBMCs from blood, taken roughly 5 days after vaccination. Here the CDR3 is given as CSATLQETQYF. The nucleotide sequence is TGCAGTGCCACACTCCAAGAGACCCAGTACTTC.